Here is one T cell receptor (beta chain) with its context. No antigen is known for it. This entry is derived from a study of T cell responses to AZD1222 COVID-19 vaccine. This table comes from immunoSEQ multiplex PCR, and its TCRdb copy is limited to in-frame clones, with some not included. The sample gives roughly 120,000 clones, about four fifths of which show up once; 4% to 5% is in the top ten. Study-level results: Two AZD1222 administrations were followed by greater Spike-specific TCR breadth and depth.

The sequence derives from an adult in good health. The specimen comprised peripheral blood, sampled on day 0 of AZD1222 vaccination.

The CDR3 reads CAISEERGGGQGYGYTF. The CDR3 bases are TGTGCCATCAGTGAAGAACGCGGAGGGGGTCAGGGCTATGGCTACACCTTC. The V call is TRBV10-3, the J call TRBJ1-2; TRBD1 might be the D (6 bases). V lost 3 bases, J lost 4 bases, and 21 bases lay in between. Germline CDR1 ENHRY, CDR2 SYGVKD. CDR3 length: 17 residues.